The source of this TCR beta chain is a study of blood T cell repertoires in COVID-19. CDR3 length: 16 amino acids. The V end was cut by 1 base, the J end by 3 bases, with 14 bases between. CDR1 SEHNR and CDR2 FQNEAQ come from the germline V gene (reference sequence). Clones were read by immunoSEQ multiplex PCR, and TCRdb kept only the in-frame ones, dropping some. The profile covers 60,000 to 80,000 clones, with approximately 86% appearing a single time and approximately 0.93% taken by the ten largest. The chain has TRBV7-9 and TRBJ2-3; D gene ambiguous. The TCR comes from a man between 65 and 79 years old with acute or convalescent COVID-19. The sequenced material came from peripheral blood. This CDR3 reads CASSLEMARRTDTQYF. DNA of the CDR3: TGTGCCAGCAGCTTAGAGATGGCTAGACGGACAGATACGCAGTATTTT.